This T cell receptor (beta chain) emerged from a study of shared clonotypes between healthy human individuals. General study points: The study found roughly 5% of naive CD4 clonotypes shared across several donors. A generally larger estimated richness was seen in naive subsets than in memory subsets.

TCRdb keeps only in-frame clones here, not all; method: immunoSEQ multiplex PCR. This table holds 550,000 to 800,000 clones, 90% found once. There were no recent acute infections or vaccinations among the donors, who were healthy HIV-negative adults. Caucasian adults residing in Nashville, Tennessee made up all the donors. Turning to this clone: Its target is unknown.

V lost 5 bases and J 0 bases, leaving 6 bases between the germline ends. This CDR3 has 13 residues. Germline values: CDR1 SEHNR, CDR2 FQNEAQ (reference sequence). Input material: memory CD8+ T cells from PBMCs. Subset of the sample: CD45RO+ cells pooled with CCR7-negative TemRA cells. The source is a man aged 18 to 29 in good health. Some clones in this sample may be carry-over from other donors' samples. The chain has TRBV7-9 and TRBJ2-3; D gene unclear. The CDR3 protein is CASSPASTDTQYF. Here the CDR3 DNA reads TGTGCCAGCAGCCCGGCTAGCACAGATACGCAGTATTTT. Full variable domain (missing parts from reference TRBV7-9 and TRBJ2-3): DTGVSQNPRHKITKRGQNVTFRCDPISEHNRLYWYRQTLGQGPEFLTYFQNEAQLEKSRLLSDRFSAERPKGSFSTLEIQRTEQGDSAMYLCASSPASTDTQYFGPGTRLTVL.